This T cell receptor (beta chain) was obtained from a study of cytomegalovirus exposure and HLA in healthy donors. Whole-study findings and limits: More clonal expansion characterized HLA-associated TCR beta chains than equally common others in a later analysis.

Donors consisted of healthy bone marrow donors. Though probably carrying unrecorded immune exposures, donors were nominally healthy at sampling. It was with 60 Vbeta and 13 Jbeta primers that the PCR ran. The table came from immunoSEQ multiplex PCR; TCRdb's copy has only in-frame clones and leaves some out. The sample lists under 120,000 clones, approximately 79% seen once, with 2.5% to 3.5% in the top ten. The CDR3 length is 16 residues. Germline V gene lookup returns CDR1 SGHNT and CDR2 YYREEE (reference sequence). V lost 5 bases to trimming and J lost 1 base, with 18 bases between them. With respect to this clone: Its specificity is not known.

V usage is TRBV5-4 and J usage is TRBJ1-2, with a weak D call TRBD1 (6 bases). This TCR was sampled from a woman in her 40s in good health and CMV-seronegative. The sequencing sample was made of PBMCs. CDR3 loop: CASSTSGLGGNYGYTF. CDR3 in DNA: TGTGCCAGCAGTACCTCCGGATTAGGGGGTAACTATGGCTACACCTTC.